This entry lists 7 T cell receptor beta chains sequenced from one sample in a study of response to subunit inactivated influenza vaccine. TCRdb re-derived calls from the RT-PCR reads in MiXCR, one entry per CDR3 protein. The table records approximately 680,000 distinct CDR3 sequences, approximately 14% of them present only once. Specimen: PBMCs from blood, collected approximately 12 days after vaccination. Receptor source: a man in his fifties who received an inactivated influenza vaccine.

The CDR3 DNA follows: TGCGCCAGCAGCTCAGACCGGGACACGGCTTACAATGAGCAGTTCTTC. This encodes CASSSDRDTAYNEQFF. The V gene is TRBV5-1, the J gene TRBJ2-1, with D possibly matching TRBD1 (6 bases). The CDR3 extends over 16 amino acids. The V gene lost 3 bases and the J gene lost 4 bases, with 17 bases spanning the gap. Germline V gives CDR1 SGHRS, CDR2 YFSETQ.

This clonotype was seen repeatedly, ten times or more. The CDR3 nucleotides read TGCGCCAGCAGCTTGGTAGGCAGAAGATATAATTCACCCCTCCACTTT. It yields the protein CASSLVGRRYNSPLHF. V gene TRBV5-1 combines with J gene TRBJ1-6; D is undetermined. The CDR3 consists of 16 residues. Trimming removed 0 bases from V and 4 bases from J, with 11 bases in between. CDR1 is SGHRS, CDR2 YFSETQ, per germline.

This clonotype was detected a few times. This chain links TRBV20-1 with TRBJ1-2; 9 positions agree with TRBD1. The V gene's germline CDR1 is DFQATT and CDR2 SNEGSKA (reference sequence). The trim removed 6 bases at V and 7 bases at J, leaving 12 bases unmatched. The CDR3 loop spans 14 amino acids. In DNA form, the CDR3 reads TGCAGTGCGGCCGGACGGGACAGGGCGTTTGGCTACACCTTC. Protein sequence: CSAAGRDRAFGYTF.

The chain employs TRBV18 and TRBJ2-5; 7 bases fit TRBD1. V trimming: 2 bases; J trimming: 1 base; junction bases outside the gene matches: 4. The CDR3 is made up of 15 amino acids. Germline CDR1 reads KGHSH; CDR2 reads LQKENI. CDR3 protein: CASSPTGAAQETQYF. The CDR3 nucleotides are TGTGCCAGCTCACCAACAGGGGCCGCCCAAGAGACCCAGTACTTC.

This clonotype came up a few times. This sequence joins TRBV5-1 and TRBJ1-2; 9 positions match TRBD1. Trimming took 3 bases from V and 5 from J; bases not matched to a gene: 11. The CDR3 totals 16 residues. Germline loops: CDR1 SGHRS, CDR2 YFSETQ. The CDR3 region has the DNA TGCGCCAGCAGCTCCGGGACAGGGCTGGAAGAATATGGCTACACCTTC. Its protein product is CASSSGTGLEEYGYTF.

This clonotype was detected a few times. The CDR3 protein is CASSGTEPYYNEQFF. CDR3 DNA sequence: TGTGCCAGCAGCGGGACGGAGCCCTACTACAATGAGCAGTTCTTC. The chain joins TRBV2 to TRBJ2-1, with D perhaps being TRBD1 or TRBD2 (5 bases each). V was pared by 6 bases and J by 3 bases, with 15 bases between. This CDR3 region has 15 residues. Germline V gene data show CDR1 as SNHLY and CDR2 as FYNNEI.

There are many counts of this clonotype. The chain is built from TRBV28 and TRBJ2-1, with 8 bases that match TRBD2. V was clipped by 8 bases and J by 0 bases; unmatched bases: 9. The germline CDR1 and CDR2 sequences are MDHEN and SYDVKM. CDR3 length: 16 amino acids. For the CDR3, the DNA is TGTGCCAGCGGGCCTGCCGGGACTAGCTCCTACAATGAGCAGTTCTTC. Protein sequence: CASGPAGTSSYNEQFF.